This TCR beta chain appears in the sequencing data of a study of blood T cell repertoires in COVID-19. At the level of the study: The United States, Italy and Spain supplied acute and convalescent COVID-19 samples. In each case, the material was cDNA or gDNA derived from T cells, B-cell-depleted T cells, or PBMCs.

In the authors' methods: Estimates of nucleated cell counts were drawn from the amplification of reference gene primers. The table came from immunoSEQ multiplex PCR; TCRdb's copy has only in-frame clones and leaves some out. V and J calls plus clone size are reproduced from that table; the DNA served to infer D and trimming. Of roughly 400,000 clones listed, 75% to 90% are singletons. The CDR3 extends over 13 amino acids. CDR1 and CDR2 from the germline V gene are SQVTM and ANQGSEA. V lost 4 bases, J lost 6 bases, and 5 bases stayed unmatched. Assignment of participants to cohorts was predicated upon participant-reported clinical history.

This TCR was sampled from a man younger than 45 who had recovered from COVID-19. The sequencing input was PBMCs or T cells enriched from blood (not recorded which). The chain couples TRBV29-1 to TRBJ1-5; 8 bases are shared with TRBD1. CDR3 in amino acids: CSVGQGASQPQHF. CDR3 nucleotide sequence: TGCAGCGTTGGTCAGGGGGCGTCTCAGCCCCAGCATTTT.